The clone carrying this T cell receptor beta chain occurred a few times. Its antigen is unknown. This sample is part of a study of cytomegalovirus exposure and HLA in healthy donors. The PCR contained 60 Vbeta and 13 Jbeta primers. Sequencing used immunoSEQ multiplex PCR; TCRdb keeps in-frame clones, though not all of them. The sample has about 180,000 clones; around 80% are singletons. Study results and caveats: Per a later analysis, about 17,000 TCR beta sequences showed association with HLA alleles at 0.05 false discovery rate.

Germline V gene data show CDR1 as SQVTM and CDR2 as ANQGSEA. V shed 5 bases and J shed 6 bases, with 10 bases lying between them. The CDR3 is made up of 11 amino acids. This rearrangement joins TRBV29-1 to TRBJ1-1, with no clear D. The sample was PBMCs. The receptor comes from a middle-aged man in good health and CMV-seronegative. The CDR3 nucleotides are TGCAGCGTTTCAGTTGGAGCTGAAGCTTTCTTT. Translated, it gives CSVSVGAEAFF.